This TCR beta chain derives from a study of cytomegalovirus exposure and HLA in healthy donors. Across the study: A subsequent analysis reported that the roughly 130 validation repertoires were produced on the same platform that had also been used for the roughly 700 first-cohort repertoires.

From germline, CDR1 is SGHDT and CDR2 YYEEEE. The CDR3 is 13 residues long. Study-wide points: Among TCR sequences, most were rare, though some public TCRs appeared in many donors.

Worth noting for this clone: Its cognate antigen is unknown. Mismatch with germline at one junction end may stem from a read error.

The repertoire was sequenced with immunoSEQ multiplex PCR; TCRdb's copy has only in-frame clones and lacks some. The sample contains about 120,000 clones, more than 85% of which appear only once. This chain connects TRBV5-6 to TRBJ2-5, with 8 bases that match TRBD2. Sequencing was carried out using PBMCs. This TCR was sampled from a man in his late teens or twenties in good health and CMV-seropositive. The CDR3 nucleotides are TGTGCCAGCAGCTTGGCTAGGAGCGGGGGCGAGAACTTC. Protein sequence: CASSLARSGGENF.